Following are 2 T cell receptor beta chains from one sample sequenced in a study of monozygotic twins with inflammatory bowel disease. TCRdb reanalyzed the 5' RACE reads, giving one entry per CDR3 protein sequence and no DNA. The sample data list 420,000 or so distinct CDR3 sequences. What was sequenced was blood. The receptors stem from a human donor with ulcerative colitis or Crohn's disease, or a healthy co-twin of an affected twin (not recorded which).

V is TRBV19 and J is TRBJ2-2. The CDR3 totals 13 residues. Per the germline V gene, CDR1 is LNHDA and CDR2 is SQIVND (reference sequence). CDR3 amino acids: CASTRSNTGELFF. Using reference TRBV19 and TRBJ2-2 for the parts outside the CDR3, the full variable domain is DGGITQSPKYLFRKEGQNVTLSCEQNLNHDAMYWYRQDPGQGLRLIYYSQIVNDFQKGDIAEGYSVSREKKESFPLTVTSAQKNPTAFYLCASTRSNTGELFFGEGSRLTVL.

V usage is TRBV20-1 and J usage is TRBJ1-4; no DNA is available, so the TRBD1 call from TCRdb remains unchecked. Germline CDR1 DFQATT, CDR2 SNEGSKA (reference sequence). The CDR3 is 13 amino acids. CDR3: CSARGTENEKLFF.